A single sample is the source of the 13 T cell receptor beta chains below, sequenced in a study of blood T cell repertoires in COVID-19. Only in-frame clones appear in the TCRdb table, and some are missing; sequencing was by immunoSEQ multiplex PCR. There are hundreds of thousands of clones in the sample; around 82% occur only once, and 4.3% lies in the top ten. The material sequenced was PBMCs or T cells enriched from blood (not recorded which). All receptors derive from a man aged 30 to 45 with acute COVID-19.

The gene calls are TRBV30 and TRBJ1-3, with D unresolved. Germline V gene sequence: CDR1 GTSNPN, CDR2 SVGIG (reference sequence). Trimming pared 2 bases from V and 0 bases from J, leaving 5 bases between. There are 13 residues in the CDR3. The CDR3 nucleotides read TGTGCCTGGAGTTCGAGCTCTGGAAACACCATATATTTT. Translation gives CAWSSSSGNTIYF.

This clone was seen only a few times. This rearrangement joins TRBV28 to TRBJ1-4; 9 bases agree with TRBD1. Trimming at V came to 4 bases and at J to 7 bases, leaving 4 bases not matched to a gene. Germline CDR1 MDHEN, CDR2 SYDVKM. The CDR3 has 14 residues. The CDR3 DNA reads TGTGCCAGCAGTTCGGGACAGGGCTTTGAAAAACTGTTTTTT. Protein: CASSSGQGFEKLFF. Full variable domain (missing parts from reference TRBV28 and TRBJ1-4): DVKVTQSSRYLVKRTGEKVFLECVQDMDHENMFWYRQDPGLGLRLIYFSYDVKMKEKGDIPEGYSVSREKKERFSLILESASTNQTSMYLCASSSGQGFEKLFFGSGTQLSVL.

The chain uses TRBV11-2 and TRBJ1-1; D is unresolved. Germline V CDR1 and CDR2: SGHAT, FQNNGV. The CDR3 is 13 residues long. V lost 7 bases, J lost 7 bases, and 16 bases lay in between. Here the CDR3 DNA reads TGTGCCAGCAACCCGCCGAGGAAGGTTGAAGCTTTCTTT. This translates into CASNPPRKVEAFF.

This clone was observed many times. The rearrangement links TRBV13 to TRBJ2-4; 10 nucleotides line up with TRBD1. Germline CDR1 reads PRHDT; CDR2 reads FYEKMQ (reference sequence). J gave up 6 bases and V 5 bases, and 4 bases lay outside the gene matches. The CDR3 spans 14 residues. The CDR3 bases are TGTGCCAGCAGCACTCGGACAGGGGGAAACATTCAGTACTTC. Translating it yields CASSTRTGGNIQYF.

The gene calls are TRBV5-5 and TRBJ1-1, with 9 positions matching TRBD1. Germline CDR1 and CDR2: SGHKS and YYEKEE (reference sequence). V lost 3 bases, J lost 0 bases, and 12 bases stayed unmatched. CDR3 length: 18 amino acids. This chain's CDR3 is CASSSVYRDRVLNTEAFF. The CDR3 region has the DNA TGTGCCAGCAGCTCAGTCTACCGGGACAGGGTTTTGAACACTGAAGCTTTCTTT.

The chain employs TRBV10-2 and TRBJ2-1; 12 bases align to TRBD2. This CDR3 contains 14 residues. J was trimmed by 9 bases and V by 10 bases; bases with no gene match: 10. Germline assignment: CDR1 WSHSY and CDR2 SAAADI. Here the CDR3 reads CAIASGGAILEQFF. CDR3 DNA sequence: TGCGCCATCGCTAGCGGGGGGGCGATACTTGAGCAGTTCTTC.

The chain is built from TRBV5-1 and TRBJ2-3; 11 bases match TRBD2. CDR3 size: 18 residues. V trimming: 0 bases; J trimming: 4 bases; junction bases outside the gene matches: 10. Germline-derived CDR1 and CDR2 are SGHRS and YFSETQ. The DNA for the CDR3 is TGCGCCAGCAGCTTGGGTTCTATAGCGGGGGGGCGTGCAGATACGCAGTATTTT. Translated, it gives CASSLGSIAGGRADTQYF.

This chain links TRBV18 with TRBJ1-5, with D possibly matching TRBD1 (5 bases). Germline-derived CDR1 and CDR2 are KGHSH and LQKENI. The ends were cut back, 4 bases at V and 6 bases at J, with 16 bases in the middle. The CDR3 loop spans 15 amino acids. The CDR3 DNA is TGTGCCAGCTCACAGGCCCAGGGAGGCGCTCAGCCCCAGCATTTT. It translates to CASSQAQGGAQPQHF.

Here the CDR3 reads CASSARLAGDEQFF. In DNA form, the CDR3 reads TGTGCCAGCAGCGCCCGACTAGCGGGGGATGAGCAGTTCTTC. The chain is built from TRBV14 and TRBJ2-1; TRBD2 agrees at 12 bases. The length of the CDR3 is 14 residues. Germline V gene lookup returns CDR1 SGHDN and CDR2 FVKESK. V lost 5 bases, J lost 8 bases, and 4 bases stayed unmatched.

The rearrangement joins TRBV7-3 to TRBJ1-2; tentative D call: TRBD1 (6 bases). Trimming took off 3 bases at V and 0 bases at J, with 23 bases between the two ends. The V gene's germline CDR1 is SGHTA and CDR2 FQGTGA. The CDR3 is 19 residues long. CDR3 DNA: TGTGCCAGCAGCTTCCCGACAGTCCTTACAGGGAATGCTAACTATGGCTACACCTTC. Translated, it gives CASSFPTVLTGNANYGYTF.

The chain employs TRBV28 and TRBJ1-5; D is undetermined. Germline V gene data show CDR1 as MDHEN and CDR2 as SYDVKM. This CDR3 has 13 residues. V lost 1 base and J 7 bases, leaving 8 bases between the germline ends. As DNA, the CDR3 is TGTGCCAGCAGTTTATTACAGCACCAGCCCCAGCATTTT. This codes for CASSLLQHQPQHF.

The rearrangement joins TRBV28 to TRBJ1-2, with D hard to call. V shed 4 bases and J shed 3 bases, with 12 bases lying between them. In germline, CDR1 is MDHEN, CDR2 SYDVKM. This CDR3 is 14 amino acids long. The CDR3 DNA reads as TGTGCCAGCAGTTCCGGGAATACCCACTATGGCTACACCTTC. It encodes CASSSGNTHYGYTF.

This clone was observed a few times. This chain connects TRBV29-1 to TRBJ1-1; 9 bases are shared with TRBD1. Trimming cost V 6 bases and J 3 bases; bases outside gene matches: 5. CDR3 size: 13 residues. Germline loops: CDR1 SQVTM, CDR2 ANQGSEA. CDR3 bases: TGCAGCGTCGACAGGGGGGCATACACTGAAGCTTTCTTT. Its protein is CSVDRGAYTEAFF.